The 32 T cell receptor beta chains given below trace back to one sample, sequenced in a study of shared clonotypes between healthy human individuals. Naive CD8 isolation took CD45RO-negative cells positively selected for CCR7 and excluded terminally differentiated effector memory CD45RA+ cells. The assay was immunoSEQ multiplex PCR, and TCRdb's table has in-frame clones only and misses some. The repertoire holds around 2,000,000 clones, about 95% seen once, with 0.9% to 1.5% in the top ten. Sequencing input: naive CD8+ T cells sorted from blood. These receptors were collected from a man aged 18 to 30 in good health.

The CDR3 DNA sequence: TGTGCCATCAGTGAGCCGGGAGACCAAGAGACCCAGTACTTC. The encoded protein is CAISEPGDQETQYF. The J gene is TRBJ2-5, the V gene TRBV10-3; maybe TRBD2 (6 bases). Trimming took 2 bases from V and 0 from J, leaving 7 bases between them. Per germline, CDR1 ENHRY and CDR2 SYGVKD. This CDR3 spans 14 amino acids.

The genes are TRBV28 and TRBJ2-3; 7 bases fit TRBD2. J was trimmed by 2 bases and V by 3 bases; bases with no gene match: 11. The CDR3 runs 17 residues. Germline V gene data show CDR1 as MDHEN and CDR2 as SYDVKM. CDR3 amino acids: CASSLHLAGVSTDTQYF. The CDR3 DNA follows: TGTGCCAGCAGTTTGCACCTGGCGGGAGTATCCACAGATACGCAGTATTTT.

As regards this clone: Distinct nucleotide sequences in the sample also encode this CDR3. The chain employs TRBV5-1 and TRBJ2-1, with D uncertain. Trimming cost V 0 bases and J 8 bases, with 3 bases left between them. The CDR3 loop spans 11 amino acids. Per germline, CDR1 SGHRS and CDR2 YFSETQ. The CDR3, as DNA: TGCGCCAGCAGCTTGGTCGATGAGCAGTTCTTC. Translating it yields CASSLVDEQFF.

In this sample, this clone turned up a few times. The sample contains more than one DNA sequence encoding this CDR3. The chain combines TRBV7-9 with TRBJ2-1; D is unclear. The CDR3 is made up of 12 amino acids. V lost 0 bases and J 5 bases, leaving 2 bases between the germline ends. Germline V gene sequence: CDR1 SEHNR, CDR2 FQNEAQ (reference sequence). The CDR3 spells CASSLANNEQFF. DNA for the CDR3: TGTGCCAGCAGCTTAGCAAACAATGAGCAGTTCTTC.

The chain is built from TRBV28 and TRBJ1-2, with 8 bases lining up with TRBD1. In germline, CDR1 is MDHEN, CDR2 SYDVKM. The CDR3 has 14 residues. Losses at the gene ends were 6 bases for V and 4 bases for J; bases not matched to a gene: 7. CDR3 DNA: TGTGCCAGCAGAGAAGGACAGGGCAGCTATGGCTACACCTTC. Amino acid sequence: CASREGQGSYGYTF.

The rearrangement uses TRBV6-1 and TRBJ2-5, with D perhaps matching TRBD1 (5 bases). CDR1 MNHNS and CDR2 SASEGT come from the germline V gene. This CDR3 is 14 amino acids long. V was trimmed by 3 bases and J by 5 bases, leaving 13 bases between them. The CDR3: CASSELGAGETQYF. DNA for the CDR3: TGTGCCAGCAGTGAGTTAGGGGCTGGGGAGACCCAGTACTTC.

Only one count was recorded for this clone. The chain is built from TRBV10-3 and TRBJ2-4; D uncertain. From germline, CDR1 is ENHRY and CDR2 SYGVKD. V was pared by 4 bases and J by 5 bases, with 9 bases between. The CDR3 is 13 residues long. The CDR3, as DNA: TGTGCCATCAGTGCCGACGGAGAAAACATTCAGTACTTC. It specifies CAISADGENIQYF.

CDR3 in amino acids: CASSYLHGTEAFF. The CDR3 DNA sequence: TGTGCCAGCAGCTACCTACACGGTACTGAAGCTTTCTTT. The chain recombines TRBV11-1 with TRBJ1-1, with D unresolved. This CDR3 has 13 amino acids. V lost 4 bases and J lost 5, with 11 bases in between. Germline values: CDR1 SGHAT, CDR2 FQDESV (reference sequence).

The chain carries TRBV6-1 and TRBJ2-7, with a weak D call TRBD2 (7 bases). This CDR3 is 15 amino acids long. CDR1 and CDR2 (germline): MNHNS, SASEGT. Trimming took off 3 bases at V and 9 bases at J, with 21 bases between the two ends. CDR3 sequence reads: CASSDPTGGIIPQYF. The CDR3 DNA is TGTGCCAGCAGTGACCCGACGGGGGGCATAATCCCGCAGTACTTC.

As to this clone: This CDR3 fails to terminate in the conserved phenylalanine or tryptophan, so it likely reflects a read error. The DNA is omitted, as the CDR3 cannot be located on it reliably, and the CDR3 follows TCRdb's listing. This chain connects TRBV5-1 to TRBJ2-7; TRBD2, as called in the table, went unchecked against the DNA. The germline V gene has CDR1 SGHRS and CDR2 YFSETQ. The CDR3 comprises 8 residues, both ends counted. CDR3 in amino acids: CASTMRRR.

CDR3 nucleotide sequence: TGTGCCAGCAGCTCGAGTAAGACAGGGTTCGGCGCTGGGGCCAACGTCCTGACTTTC. This gives the protein CASSSSKTGFGAGANVLTF. The V and J genes are TRBV5-5 and TRBJ2-6; 7 bases agree with TRBD1. V lost 3 bases, J lost 2 bases, and 14 bases stayed unmatched. Germline CDR1 SGHKS, CDR2 YYEKEE (reference sequence). The length of the CDR3 is 19 residues.

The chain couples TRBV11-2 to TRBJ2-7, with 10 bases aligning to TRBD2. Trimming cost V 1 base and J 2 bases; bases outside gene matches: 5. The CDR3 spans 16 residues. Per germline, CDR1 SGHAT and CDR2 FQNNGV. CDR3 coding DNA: TGTGCCAGCAGCTTAGTACCTAGCGGGGGCCCCTACGAGCAGTACTTC. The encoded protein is CASSLVPSGGPYEQYF.

CDR3 in amino acids: CASRTIAGGTNEQYF. DNA of the CDR3: TGTGCCAGCAGAACAATAGCGGGGGGGACGAACGAGCAGTACTTC. The V call is TRBV27, the J call TRBJ2-7; 11 bases fit TRBD2. Germline assignment: CDR1 MNHEY and CDR2 SMNVEV (reference sequence). The trim removed 6 bases at V and 5 bases at J, leaving 9 bases unmatched. There are 15 residues in the CDR3.

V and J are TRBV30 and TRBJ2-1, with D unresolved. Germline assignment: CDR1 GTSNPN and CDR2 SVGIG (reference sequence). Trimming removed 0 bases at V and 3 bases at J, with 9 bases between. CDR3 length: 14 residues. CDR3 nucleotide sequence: TGTGCCTGGAGTGTACACTCGGTCTACAATGAGCAGTTCTTC. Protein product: CAWSVHSVYNEQFF.

This CDR3 is CASSPGQGGYEQYF. For the CDR3, the DNA is TGTGCCAGCAGCCCTGGACAGGGGGGCTACGAGCAGTACTTC. The rearrangement uses TRBV5-6 and TRBJ2-7, with 10 bases fitting TRBD1. This CDR3 has 14 residues. Per the germline V gene, CDR1 is SGHDT and CDR2 is YYEEEE. The junction had 4 bases not matched to a gene; V was cut back by 4 bases and J by 3 bases.

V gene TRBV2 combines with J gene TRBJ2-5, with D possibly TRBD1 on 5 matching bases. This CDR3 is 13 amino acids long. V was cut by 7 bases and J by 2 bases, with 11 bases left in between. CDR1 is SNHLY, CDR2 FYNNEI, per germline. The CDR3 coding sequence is TGTGCCAGCAAAGACAGACCTCAAGAGACCCAGTACTTC. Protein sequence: CASKDRPQETQYF.

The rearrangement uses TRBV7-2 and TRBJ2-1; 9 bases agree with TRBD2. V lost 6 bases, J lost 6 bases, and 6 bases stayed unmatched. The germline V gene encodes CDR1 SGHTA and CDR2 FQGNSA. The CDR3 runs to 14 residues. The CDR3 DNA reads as TGTGCCAGCAGTCGAACTAGCGGGTTCAATGAGCAGTTCTTC. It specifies CASSRTSGFNEQFF.

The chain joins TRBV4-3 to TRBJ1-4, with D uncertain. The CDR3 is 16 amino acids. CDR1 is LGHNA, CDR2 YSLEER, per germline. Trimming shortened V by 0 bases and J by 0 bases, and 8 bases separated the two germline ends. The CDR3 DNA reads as TGCGCCAGCAGCCAAGATTTCACGGCAACTAATGAAAAACTGTTTTTT. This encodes CASSQDFTATNEKLFF.

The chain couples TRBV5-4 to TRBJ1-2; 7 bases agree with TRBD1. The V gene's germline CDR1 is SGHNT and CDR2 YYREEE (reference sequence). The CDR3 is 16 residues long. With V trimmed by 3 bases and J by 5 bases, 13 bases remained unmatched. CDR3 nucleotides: TGTGCCAGCAGCTCCACCCCACAGGGGTCCCCTTATGGCTACACCTTC. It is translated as CASSSTPQGSPYGYTF.

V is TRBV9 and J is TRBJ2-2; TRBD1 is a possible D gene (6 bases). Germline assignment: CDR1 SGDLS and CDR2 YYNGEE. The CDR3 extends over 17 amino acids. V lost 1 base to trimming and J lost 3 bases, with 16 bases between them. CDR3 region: CASSVPGTTPDTGELFF. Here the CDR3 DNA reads TGTGCCAGCAGCGTACCCGGGACAACCCCGGACACCGGGGAGCTGTTTTTT.

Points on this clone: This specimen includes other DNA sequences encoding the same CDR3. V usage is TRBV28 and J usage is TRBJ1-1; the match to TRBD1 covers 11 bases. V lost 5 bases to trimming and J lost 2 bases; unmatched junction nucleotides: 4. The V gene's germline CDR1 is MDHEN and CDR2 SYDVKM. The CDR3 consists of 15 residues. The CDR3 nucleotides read TGTGCCAGCAGTCTCCGGACAGGGGGCAACACTGAAGCTTTCTTT. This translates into CASSLRTGGNTEAFF.

The CDR3 nucleotides are TGTGCCAGCAGCTATTCTCAGGGCTACTATGGCTACACCTTC. Protein: CASSYSQGYYGYTF. This sequence joins TRBV5-4 and TRBJ1-2; maybe TRBD1 (5 bases). The CDR3 sequence is 14 residues long. The germline V and J ends were trimmed by 3 bases and 3 bases, with 12 bases remaining between them. In germline, CDR1 is SGHNT, CDR2 YYREEE (reference sequence).

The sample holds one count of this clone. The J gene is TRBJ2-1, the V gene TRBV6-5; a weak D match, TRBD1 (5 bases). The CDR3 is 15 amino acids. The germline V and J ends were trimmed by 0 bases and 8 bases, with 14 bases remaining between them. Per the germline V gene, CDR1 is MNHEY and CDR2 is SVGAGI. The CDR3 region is CASSYSMWGGDEQFF. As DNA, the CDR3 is TGTGCCAGCAGTTACTCGATGTGGGGCGGCGATGAGCAGTTCTTC.

The CDR3 region has the DNA TGTGCCAGTAGTATCGCTGACAGATATAATTCACCCCTCCACTTT. This translates into CASSIADRYNSPLHF. V is TRBV19 and J is TRBJ1-6; D might be TRBD1 (5 bases). V was trimmed by 3 bases and J by 4 bases, leaving 10 bases between them. Germline V gene lookup returns CDR1 LNHDA and CDR2 SQIVND (reference sequence). The CDR3 runs 15 residues.

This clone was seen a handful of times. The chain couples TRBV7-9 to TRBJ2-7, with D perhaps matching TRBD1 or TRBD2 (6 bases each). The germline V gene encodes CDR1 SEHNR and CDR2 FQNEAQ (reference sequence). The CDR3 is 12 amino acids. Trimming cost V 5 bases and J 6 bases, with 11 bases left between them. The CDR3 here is CASSGGGGEQYF. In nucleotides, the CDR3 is TGTGCCAGCAGCGGAGGAGGGGGCGAGCAGTACTTC.

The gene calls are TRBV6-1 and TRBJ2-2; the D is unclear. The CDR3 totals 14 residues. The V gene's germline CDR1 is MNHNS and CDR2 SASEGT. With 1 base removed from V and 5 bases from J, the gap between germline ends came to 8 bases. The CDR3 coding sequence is TGTGCCAGCAGTGAAGTAGGGATGACCGGGGAGCTGTTTTTT. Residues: CASSEVGMTGELFF.

The CDR3 sequence: CASSLVPGPDQETQYF. The CDR3 DNA reads TGTGCCAGCAGCTTGGTTCCAGGGCCCGACCAAGAGACCCAGTACTTC. The rearrangement joins TRBV5-4 to TRBJ2-5, with D perhaps matching TRBD1 (5 bases). The CDR3 contains 16 residues. Germline loops: CDR1 SGHNT, CDR2 YYREEE (reference sequence). V dropped 0 bases and J dropped 0 bases, with 12 bases sitting between them.

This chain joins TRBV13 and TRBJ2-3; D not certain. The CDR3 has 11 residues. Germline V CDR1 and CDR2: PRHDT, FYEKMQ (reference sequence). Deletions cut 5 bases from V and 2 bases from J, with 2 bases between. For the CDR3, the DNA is TGTGCCAGCAGCCCCACAGATACGCAGTATTTT. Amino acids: CASSPTDTQYF.

CDR3 nucleotide sequence: TGTGCCAGCAGTGACGCGTGGACAGGGACGAACACTGAAGCTTTCTTT. Its translation: CASSDAWTGTNTEAFF. The chain combines TRBV6-1 with TRBJ1-1; 8 nucleotides align to TRBD1. The CDR3 is 16 residues long. Trimming at V came to 3 bases and at J to 1 base, leaving 7 bases not matched to a gene. CDR1 and CDR2 from the germline V gene are MNHNS and SASEGT.

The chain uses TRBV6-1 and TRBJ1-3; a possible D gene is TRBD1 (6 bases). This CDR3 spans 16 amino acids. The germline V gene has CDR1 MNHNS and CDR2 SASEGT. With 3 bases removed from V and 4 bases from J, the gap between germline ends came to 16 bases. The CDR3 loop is CASSDRLGAEGNTIYF. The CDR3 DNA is TGTGCCAGCAGTGATCGATTGGGGGCGGAAGGAAACACCATATATTTT.

The CDR3 sequence: CSVEDTNRQTQYF. Written as DNA, the CDR3 is TGCAGCGTTGAAGATACCAACCGCCAGACCCAGTACTTC. This sequence joins TRBV29-1 and TRBJ2-5, with no clear D. CDR1 is SQVTM, CDR2 ANQGSEA, per germline. This CDR3 has 13 residues. The V and J ends lost 0 bases and 6 bases respectively, with 11 bases between them.

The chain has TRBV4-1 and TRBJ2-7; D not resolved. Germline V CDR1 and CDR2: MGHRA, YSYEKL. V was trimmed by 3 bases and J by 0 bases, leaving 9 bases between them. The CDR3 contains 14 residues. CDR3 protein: CASSQVYNSYEQYF. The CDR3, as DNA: TGCGCCAGCAGCCAGGTCTACAACTCCTACGAGCAGTACTTC.